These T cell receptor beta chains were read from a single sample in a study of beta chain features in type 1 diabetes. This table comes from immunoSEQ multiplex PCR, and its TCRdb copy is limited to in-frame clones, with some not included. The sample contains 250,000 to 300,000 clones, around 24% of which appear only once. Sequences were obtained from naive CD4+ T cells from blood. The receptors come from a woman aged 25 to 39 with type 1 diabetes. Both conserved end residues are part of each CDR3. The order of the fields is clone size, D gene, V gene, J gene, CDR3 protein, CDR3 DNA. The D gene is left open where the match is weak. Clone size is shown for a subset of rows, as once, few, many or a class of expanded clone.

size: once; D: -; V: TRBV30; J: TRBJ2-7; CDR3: CAWSLRTWPYEQYF; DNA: TGTGCCTGGAGTTTACGGACATGGCCCTACGAGCAGTACTTC
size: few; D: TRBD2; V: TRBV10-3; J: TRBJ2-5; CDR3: CAISVTSGQETQYF; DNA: TGTGCCATCAGCGTCACTAGCGGGCAAGAGACCCAGTACTTC
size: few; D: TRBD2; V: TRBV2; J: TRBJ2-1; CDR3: CASSEALGGFPGGSSYNEQFF; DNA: TGTGCCAGCAGTGAAGCGCTCGGAGGGTTCCCAGGCGGGAGCTCCTACAATGAGCAGTTCTTC
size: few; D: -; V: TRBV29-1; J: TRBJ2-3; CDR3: CSVDTGSSTDTQYF; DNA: TGCAGCGTCGATACAGGGTCTAGCACAGATACGCAGTATTTT
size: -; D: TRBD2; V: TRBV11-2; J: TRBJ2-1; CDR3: CASSFVIAGEEQFF; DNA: TGTGCCAGCAGCTTCGTCATAGCGGGAGAAGAGCAGTTCTTC
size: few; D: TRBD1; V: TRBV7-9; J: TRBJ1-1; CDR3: CASSLQGAVNTEAFF; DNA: TGTGCCAGCAGCTTACAGGGGGCCGTGAACACTGAAGCTTTCTTT
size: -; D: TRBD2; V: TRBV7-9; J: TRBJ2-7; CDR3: CASSRVTWTSGFSYEQYF; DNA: TGTGCCAGCAGCCGGGTGACGTGGACTAGCGGGTTCTCCTACGAGCAGTACTTC
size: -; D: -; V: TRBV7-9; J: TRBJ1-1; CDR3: CASNKGHLDNTEAFF; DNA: TGTGCCAGCAACAAGGGACATTTAGATAACACTGAAGCTTTCTTT
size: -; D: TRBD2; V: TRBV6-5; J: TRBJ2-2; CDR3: CASSGLAGVTGELFF; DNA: TGTGCCAGCAGTGGCCTAGCGGGAGTCACCGGGGAGCTGTTTTTT
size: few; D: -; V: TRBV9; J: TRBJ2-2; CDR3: CASSVLSGTYSTGELFF; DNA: TGTGCCAGCAGCGTCCTATCCGGGACATATTCTACCGGGGAGCTGTTTTTT
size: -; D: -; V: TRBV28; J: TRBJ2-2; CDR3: CASSFYRNTGELFF; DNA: TGTGCCAGCAGTTTTTATCGTAACACCGGGGAGCTGTTTTTT
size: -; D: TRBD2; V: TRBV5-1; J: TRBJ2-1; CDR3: CASSLALAGVGNEQFF; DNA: TGCGCCAGCAGCTTGGCTCTAGCGGGAGTCGGGAATGAGCAGTTCTTC
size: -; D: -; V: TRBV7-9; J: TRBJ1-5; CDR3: CASSLQGSNQPQHF; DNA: TGTGCCAGCAGCTTGCAGGGCAGCAATCAGCCCCAGCATTTT
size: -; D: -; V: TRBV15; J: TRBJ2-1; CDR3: CATSRDSTGAGSEQFF; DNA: TGTGCCACCAGCAGAGATTCGACGGGCGCCGGGAGTGAGCAGTTCTTC
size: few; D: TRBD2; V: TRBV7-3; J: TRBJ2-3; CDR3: CASTPSGSTDTQYF; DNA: TGTGCCAGCACCCCAAGCGGGAGTACAGATACGCAGTATTTT
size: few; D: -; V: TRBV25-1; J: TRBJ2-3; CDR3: CASSEMGTDTQYF; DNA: TGTGCCAGCAGTGAAATGGGCACGGATACGCAGTATTTT
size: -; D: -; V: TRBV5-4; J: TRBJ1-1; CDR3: CASSLGGGNTEAFF; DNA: TGTGCCAGCAGCTTGGGAGGGGGGAACACTGAAGCTTTCTTT
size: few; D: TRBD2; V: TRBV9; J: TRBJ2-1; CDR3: CASSVAGTSGLNEQFF; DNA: TGTGCCAGCAGCGTAGCCGGGACTAGCGGCCTCAATGAGCAGTTCTTC
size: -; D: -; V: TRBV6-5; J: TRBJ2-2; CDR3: CASSYPRTGELFF; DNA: TGTGCCAGCAGTTATCCCAGGACCGGGGAGCTGTTTTTT
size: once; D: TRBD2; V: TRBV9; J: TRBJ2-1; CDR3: CASSVAASGRNEQFF; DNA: TGTGCCAGCAGCGTAGCGGCTAGCGGGCGCAATGAGCAGTTCTTC
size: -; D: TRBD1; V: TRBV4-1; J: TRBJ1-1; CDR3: CASSHSNRGFETEAFF; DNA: TGCGCCAGCAGCCACAGCAACAGGGGTTTCGAAACTGAAGCTTTCTTT
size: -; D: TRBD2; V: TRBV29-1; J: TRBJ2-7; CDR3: CSVETRGDDYEQYF; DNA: TGCAGCGTCGAAACCCGGGGGGACGACTACGAGCAGTACTTC
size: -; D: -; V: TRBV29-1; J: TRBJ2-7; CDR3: CSVEEEQEYEQYF; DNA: TGCAGCGTTGAAGAGGAACAGGAGTACGAGCAGTACTTC
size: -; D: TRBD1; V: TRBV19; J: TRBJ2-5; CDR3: CASSMGQRGETQYF; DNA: TGTGCCAGTAGTATGGGACAGAGGGGAGAGACCCAGTACTTC
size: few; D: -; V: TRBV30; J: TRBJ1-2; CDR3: CAWSVVGYGYTF; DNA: TGTGCCTGGAGTGTAGTCGGGTATGGCTACACCTTC
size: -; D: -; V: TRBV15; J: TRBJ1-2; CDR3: CATSNFKAGIYGYTF; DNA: TGTGCCACCAGCAATTTTAAGGCCGGGATCTATGGCTACACCTTC
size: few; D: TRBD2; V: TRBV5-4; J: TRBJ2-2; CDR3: CASSLGLANTGELFF; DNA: TGTGCCAGCAGCCTGGGACTAGCGAACACCGGGGAGCTGTTTTTT
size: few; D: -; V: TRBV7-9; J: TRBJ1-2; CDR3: CASSNPVGVYGYTF; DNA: TGTGCCAGCAGCAACCCGGTTGGAGTCTATGGCTACACCTTC
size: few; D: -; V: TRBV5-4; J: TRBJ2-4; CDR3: CASSLTGSKNIQYF; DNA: TGTGCCAGCAGCCTGACAGGATCAAAAAACATTCAGTACTTC
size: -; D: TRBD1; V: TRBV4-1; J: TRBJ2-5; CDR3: CASSQDPGQGLLETQYF; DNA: TGCGCCAGCAGCCAAGATCCGGGACAGGGTCTTTTGGAGACCCAGTACTTC
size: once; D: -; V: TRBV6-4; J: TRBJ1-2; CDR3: CASSETGYGYTF; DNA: TGTGCCAGCAGTGAGACAGGCTATGGCTACACCTTC
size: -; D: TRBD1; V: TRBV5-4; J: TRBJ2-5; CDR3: CASSYTGGTETQYF; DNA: TGTGCCAGCAGCTACACAGGGGGCACAGAGACCCAGTACTTC
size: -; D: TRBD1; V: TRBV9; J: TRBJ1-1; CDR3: CASSVTGVTEAFF; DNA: TGTGCCAGCAGCGTGACAGGGGTAACTGAAGCTTTCTTT
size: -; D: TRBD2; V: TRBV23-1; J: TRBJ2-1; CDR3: CASSQSEGGRTYNEQFF; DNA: TGCGCCAGCAGTCAATCGGAAGGCGGGAGGACCTACAATGAGCAGTTCTTC
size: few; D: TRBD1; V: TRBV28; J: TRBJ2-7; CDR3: CASSGDRGPYEQYF; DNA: TGTGCCAGCAGTGGGGACAGGGGGCCCTACGAGCAGTACTTC
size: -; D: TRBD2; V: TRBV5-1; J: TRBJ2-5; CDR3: CASRGGESETQYF; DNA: TGCGCCAGCAGGGGAGGGGAATCAGAGACCCAGTACTTC
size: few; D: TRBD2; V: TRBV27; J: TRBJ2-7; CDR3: CASSLGLADAYEQYF; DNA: TGTGCCAGCAGTTTGGGACTAGCGGACGCCTACGAGCAGTACTTC
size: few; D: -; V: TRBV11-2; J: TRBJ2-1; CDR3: CASSSESNEQFF; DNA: TGTGCCAGCAGCTCCGAGTCGAATGAGCAGTTCTTC